These T cell receptor beta chains were read from a single sample in a study of long-term antiretroviral therapy in people with HIV. Assay used: immunoSEQ multiplex PCR; TCRdb lists only in-frame clones, some missing. The top ten hold more than 4.5% of the sample, which has tens of thousands of clones, roughly 80% seen once. The input for sequencing was unsorted PBMCs, taken 1.5 years after starting antiretroviral therapy. The receptor source for this set is a man younger than 35 with HIV. Both conserved end residues are part of each CDR3. The order of the fields is CDR3 DNA, CDR3 protein, D gene, V gene, J gene, clone size. D genes are given only for firm matches. Size is stated for part of the rows, as once, few or many counts, or as a class when the clone is expanded.

TGTGCCAGCAGCTTCCGCAGCAACACCGGGGAGCTGTTTTTT	CASSFRSNTGELFF	.	TRBV5-5	TRBJ2-2	.
TGTGCCATCAATAGTGATCAGGAGGGCCTATTGCAGTTCTTC	CAINSDQEGLLQFF	.	TRBV10-3	TRBJ2-1	.
TGTGCCAGCAGCCCGATAACGCAGGGGGCCGAGCAGTACTTC	CASSPITQGAEQYF	TRBD1	TRBV6-1	TRBJ2-7	.
TGTGCCAGCAGCCCCCCCGGGAGCCGGGGAGATACGCAGTATTTT	CASSPPGSRGDTQYF	.	TRBV7-2	TRBJ2-3	.
TGTGCCAGCACAAGACAGGCCGTAGACGAGCAGTACTTC	CASTRQAVDEQYF	.	TRBV18	TRBJ2-7	.
TGTGCCAGCAGACTGGAAATCTCGACAGGGGTTAACTATGGCTACACCTTC	CASRLEISTGVNYGYTF	TRBD1	TRBV28	TRBJ1-2	.
TGCGCCAGCAGCTTGAGGACCCGCACAGATACGCAGTATTTT	CASSLRTRTDTQYF	.	TRBV5-1	TRBJ2-3	once
TGTGCCAGCAGAGAGGGGTACGAGCAGTACTTC	CASREGYEQYF	.	TRBV2	TRBJ2-7	.
TGTGCCAGTAGTATTTACCTTGATCAGCCCCAGCATTTT	CASSIYLDQPQHF	.	TRBV19	TRBJ1-5	.
TGTGCCAGCAGTATGACAGCCACCATCTACGAGCAGTACTTC	CASSMTATIYEQYF	.	TRBV28	TRBJ2-7	.
TGCAGCGTTGAATCAGGGCCAGAGACCCAGTACTTC	CSVESGPETQYF	.	TRBV29-1	TRBJ2-5	.
TGCAGTGCTAAACGCGCGACTGAAGCTTTCTTT	CSAKRATEAFF	.	TRBV20-1	TRBJ1-1	.
TGTGCCAGCAGGGAAGGCGGAAATAGCAATCAGCCCCAGCATTTT	CASREGGNSNQPQHF	.	TRBV2	TRBJ1-5	.
TGTGCCAGCATAGAGGTCCCCCGCGGAGAGCAGTACTTC	CASIEVPRGEQYF	.	TRBV11-2	TRBJ2-7	few
TGTGCCAGCAGCACCGACAGGGGTGGCAATCAGCCCCAGCATTTT	CASSTDRGGNQPQHF	TRBD1	TRBV2	TRBJ1-5	.
TGCAGCGTTGGGGCTGACTCTGGAAACACCATATATTTT	CSVGADSGNTIYF	.	TRBV29-1	TRBJ1-3	once
TGTGCCAGCAGTTACGGGTCTGAGCAGTTCTTC	CASSYGSEQFF	.	TRBV6-5	TRBJ2-1	.
TGCGCCAGCAGCCATACGGACAGGGCGCTACCCTACGAGCAGTACTTC	CASSHTDRALPYEQYF	TRBD1	TRBV4-3	TRBJ2-7	few
TGTGCCAGCAGCTTAGACCCCCCAGATACGCAGTATTTT	CASSLDPPDTQYF	.	TRBV7-3	TRBJ2-3	once
TGCGCCAGCAGCTTGTGGGCAGGGTTGAACACTGAAGCTTTCTTT	CASSLWAGLNTEAFF	.	TRBV5-1	TRBJ1-1	.
TGTGCCAGCAGCTTAGCGTCGACTAGCGGGAGTTACGAGCAGTACTTC	CASSLASTSGSYEQYF	TRBD2	TRBV7-2	TRBJ2-7	.
TGTGCCAGCAGCGTAGGTAAAGGGCAAGAGACCCAGTACTTC	CASSVGKGQETQYF	.	TRBV9	TRBJ2-5	.
TGTGCCATCGGTGGACGGGATATGATACCGAGCTCCTACAATGAGCAGTTCTTC	CAIGGRDMIPSSYNEQFF	.	TRBV2	TRBJ2-1	.
TGTGCCAGCAGCTCTAGCGGGAGGGCCGACAATGAGCAGTTCTTC	CASSSSGRADNEQFF	TRBD2	TRBV7-9	TRBJ2-1	.
TGTGCCAGCAGTCCCTTCAGGGGGACCCTCTATGGCTACACCTTC	CASSPFRGTLYGYTF	TRBD1	TRBV27	TRBJ1-2	once
TGTGCCACCAGCAGGGCTCAGGGAATCGCTGAAGCTTTCTTT	CATSRAQGIAEAFF	.	TRBV15	TRBJ1-1	.
TGTGCCAGCAGCAACCCGACTAGCGGAATAGAGACCCAGTACTTC	CASSNPTSGIETQYF	TRBD2	TRBV7-2	TRBJ2-5	.
TGTGCCAGCAGTTTACGTGGGGAGCTGTTTTTT	CASSLRGELFF	.	TRBV27	TRBJ2-2	once
TGTGCCAGCCAAGGCGACAGCCATTTCTATGGCTACACCTTC	CASQGDSHFYGYTF	.	TRBV7-2	TRBJ1-2	.
TGTGCCAGTTCCAACCGGGACAGGGGCTACGAGCAGTACTTC	CASSNRDRGYEQYF	TRBD1	TRBV19	TRBJ2-7	few
TGTGCCAGCAGCTTAGAGCTGAGCTCCTACGAGCAGTACTTC	CASSLELSSYEQYF	.	TRBV7-2	TRBJ2-7	.
TGTGCCAGCAGCAAAGATTCGGCGGCACCATCAGATACGCAGTATTTT	CASSKDSAAPSDTQYF	.	TRBV21-1	TRBJ2-3	once
TGTGCCAGCGCCGACAGCTTACCCACAGATACGCAGTATTTT	CASADSLPTDTQYF	.	TRBV6-6	TRBJ2-3	.
TGTGCCAGCAGCCAAATTTCCAATGAGCAGTTCTTC	CASSQISNEQFF	.	TRBV7-9	TRBJ2-1	.
TGTGCCAGCTCACCAGGGTGGCAGAATGAAAAACTGTTTTTT	CASSPGWQNEKLFF	.	TRBV18	TRBJ1-4	.
TGTGCCAGCAGCCCGGCAGCGGGAGCTAGCACAGATACGCAGTATTTT	CASSPAAGASTDTQYF	TRBD2	TRBV4-2	TRBJ2-3	.
TGTGCCAGCGGGGGACGGAGCTATGAGGAGACCCAGTACTTC	CASGGRSYEETQYF	.	TRBV2	TRBJ2-5	.
TGCGCCAGCAGCTTGGGCTTATCTGGGGCCAACGTCCTGACTTTC	CASSLGLSGANVLTF	.	TRBV5-1	TRBJ2-6	.
TGTGCCAGCAGTGTCGGCGTCCTCGTAGATACGCAGTATTTT	CASSVGVLVDTQYF	.	TRBV6-6	TRBJ2-3	.
TGTGCCAGCAGCTTAGTGTCGATAAAAGAGACCCAGTACTTC	CASSLVSIKETQYF	.	TRBV7-8	TRBJ2-5	.
TGCGCCAGCAGCCAAGACAGGGCTAATGAAAAACTGTTTTTT	CASSQDRANEKLFF	.	TRBV4-3	TRBJ1-4	few
TGTGCCAGCTCCCCGGACAGGGGAAATCAGCCCCAGCATTTT	CASSPDRGNQPQHF	TRBD1	TRBV18	TRBJ1-5	.
TGTGCCAGCAGACACCTGGACGAATCCAACTATGGCTACACCTTC	CASRHLDESNYGYTF	.	TRBV6-6	TRBJ1-2	once
TGTGCCAGCAGTTTATGGGAGACAGGTCGAGACGAGCAGTACTTC	CASSLWETGRDEQYF	.	TRBV28	TRBJ2-7	.
TGTGCCAGCAGTTATAACCGGGAGGAAGGTCAGTACTTC	CASSYNREEGQYF	TRBD2	TRBV6-6	TRBJ2-7	.
TGTGCCAGCAGCGAGGGACAGGGTTATAAGACTGAAGCTTTCTTT	CASSEGQGYKTEAFF	TRBD1	TRBV5-6	TRBJ1-1	.
TGTGCCAGCAGTTTTAAGGACTGGTACAATGAAGGGTTCTTC	CASSFKDWYNEGFF	.	TRBV28	TRBJ2-1	.
TGTGCCAGCAGCCAATCAGGGGCCGGGGAGCTGTTTTTT	CASSQSGAGELFF	.	TRBV16	TRBJ2-2	.
TGTGCCTGGAGTAATAGCGGGAGCGAGCAGTACTTC	CAWSNSGSEQYF	TRBD2	TRBV30	TRBJ2-7	.
TGTGCCAGCAGCACGAGGGGAGCAACGGACGAGCAGTACTTC	CASSTRGATDEQYF	.	TRBV7-9	TRBJ2-7	few
TGCAGCGTTGTTAGGGGGCCTTACGAGCAGTACTTC	CSVVRGPYEQYF	TRBD1	TRBV29-1	TRBJ2-7	.
TGTGCCAGCAGCCCTATTGGCGGGGTTGGCACTGAAGCTTTCTTT	CASSPIGGVGTEAFF	.	TRBV7-3	TRBJ1-1	.
TGTGCCAGCAACTATGACTATTCCTACGAGCAGTACTTC	CASNYDYSYEQYF	.	TRBV7-8	TRBJ2-7	.
TGCGCCAGCAGCCAAGACGTCGAGGGGATGAACACCGGGGAGCTGTTTTTT	CASSQDVEGMNTGELFF	.	TRBV4-3	TRBJ2-2	.
TGTGCCAGCAGCCAACCCTCCGAGACTTTGCCCTACGAGCAGTACTTC	CASSQPSETLPYEQYF	.	TRBV7-2	TRBJ2-7	few
TGTGCCAGTAGTATAGGACCGGCGGGCTACGAGCAGTACTTC	CASSIGPAGYEQYF	.	TRBV19	TRBJ2-7	few
TGTGCCAGCAGTTTCGGGGACTTATTATACGAGCAGTACTTC	CASSFGDLLYEQYF	.	TRBV28	TRBJ2-7	.
TGTGCCAGCAGCGCCCGGGACAGCGGAAAGCCGGTCAACTATGGCTACACCTTC	CASSARDSGKPVNYGYTF	TRBD1	TRBV11-2	TRBJ1-2	once
TGTGCCAGCAGCGGCGGGAGGGGAGGCACCGGGGAGCTGTTTTTT	CASSGGRGGTGELFF	TRBD2	TRBV5-4	TRBJ2-2	.